This T cell receptor (beta chain) was sequenced during a study of cytomegalovirus exposure and HLA in healthy donors. General study points: Common viral pathogens (according to a later analysis) appeared linked to several of the most significant clusters. A few of the chains that were CMV-associated were confirmed in vitro to be specific for CMV antigens. HLA alleles were associated with 15,000 to 20,000 TCR beta sequences in a later analysis at 0.05 false discovery rate.

Germline V CDR1 and CDR2: MNHNS, SASEGT. Trimming cost V 3 bases and J 2 bases, with 15 bases left between them. The length of the CDR3 is 16 residues. This clone was seen more than once but under ten times. Its antigen remains unidentified. Researchers ran the PCR with 60 Vbeta and 13 Jbeta primers. Here immunoSEQ multiplex PCR was the method, and the copy in TCRdb shows in-frame clones only, minus some. This table holds under 150,000 clones, 60% to 85% found once. The sequence came from a middle-aged woman in good health and CMV-seronegative. Source material: PBMCs. This rearrangement joins TRBV6-1 to TRBJ2-3; tentative D call: TRBD1 (6 bases). The CDR3 DNA is TGTGCCAGCAGTGATCTAAGACAGGCCCCCACAGATACGCAGTATTTT. Translation: CASSDLRQAPTDTQYF.